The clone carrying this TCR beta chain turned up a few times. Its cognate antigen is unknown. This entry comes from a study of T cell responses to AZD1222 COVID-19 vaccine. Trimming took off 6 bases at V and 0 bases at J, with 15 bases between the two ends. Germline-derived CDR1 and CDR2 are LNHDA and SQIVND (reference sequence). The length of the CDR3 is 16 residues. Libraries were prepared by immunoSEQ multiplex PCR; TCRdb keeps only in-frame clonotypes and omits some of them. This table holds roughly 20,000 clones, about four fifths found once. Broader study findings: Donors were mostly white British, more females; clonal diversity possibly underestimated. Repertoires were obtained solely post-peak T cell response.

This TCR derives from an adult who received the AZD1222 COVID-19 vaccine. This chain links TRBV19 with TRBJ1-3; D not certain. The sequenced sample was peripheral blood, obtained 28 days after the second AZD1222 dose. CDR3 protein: CASSSAPAYSGNTIYF. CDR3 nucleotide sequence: TGTGCCAGTAGCTCAGCCCCCGCGTACTCTGGAAACACCATATATTTT.